This T cell receptor (beta chain) was recovered during a study of cytomegalovirus exposure and HLA in healthy donors. The PCR was carried out with 60 Vbeta primers and 13 Jbeta primers. Sequenced by immunoSEQ multiplex PCR; TCRdb stores in-frame clones only, minus some. The sample shows more than 60,000 clones, roughly 73% of them seen only once. The CDR3 spans 13 residues. This chain uses TRBV21-1 with TRBJ2-7; the D call TRBD1 from the table was never checked on the DNA. TRBV21-1 is listed as a pseudogene. The sequenced sample consisted of PBMCs. The source of this sequence is a male donor in good health and CMV-seropositive. The CDR3: CASSPRPQDEQYF. CDR3 nucleotides: TGTGCCAGCAGTCCTCGACCTCAGGACGAGCAGTACTTC.